This T cell receptor (beta chain) was captured by sequencing in a study of cytomegalovirus exposure and HLA in healthy donors. The study, taken as a whole, reports: V- and J-gene trimming of TCR beta was linked (in a later analysis) to a missense DCLRE1C variant. It is likely that the observed cluster of highly shared sequence variants was a sequencing artifact. Later analysis showed most CMV-associated TCR beta chains appearing HLA-restricted.

In the PCR, 60 Vbeta and 13 Jbeta primers were used. Clones were sequenced by immunoSEQ multiplex PCR, and TCRdb holds only the in-frame ones, with some missing. The sample has 150,000 to 200,000 clones, about 81% seen once. This clone was seen only once. Its target is unknown. Other DNA sequences of this sample code for an identical CDR3. Sequencing was carried out using PBMCs. The source is a woman aged 25 to 45 in good health and CMV-seronegative.

CDR3 in DNA: TGTGCCAGCAGCGTAGAGCAGGGCTACTCTGGAAACACCATATATTTT. The encoded protein is CASSVEQGYSGNTIYF. This chain uses TRBV9 with TRBJ1-3; weak D call: TRBD1 (5 bases). The CDR3 loop spans 16 amino acids. Trimming removed 0 bases at V and 0 bases at J, with 10 bases between. The germline V gene has CDR1 SGDLS and CDR2 YYNGEE.